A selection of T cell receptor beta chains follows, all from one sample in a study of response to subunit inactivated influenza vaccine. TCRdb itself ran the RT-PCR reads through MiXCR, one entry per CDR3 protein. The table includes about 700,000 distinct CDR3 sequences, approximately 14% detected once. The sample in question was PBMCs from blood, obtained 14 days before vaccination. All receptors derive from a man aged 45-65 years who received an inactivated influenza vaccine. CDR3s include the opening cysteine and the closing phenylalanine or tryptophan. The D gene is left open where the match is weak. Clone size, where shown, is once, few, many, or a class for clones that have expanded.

CDR3 protein: CSVRDRDTYEQYF
CDR3 DNA: TGCAGCGTTCGGGACAGGGATACCTACGAGCAGTACTTC
V gene: TRBV29-1
J gene: TRBJ2-7
clone size: .
D gene: TRBD1

CDR3 protein: CASSTLQGTEAFF
CDR3 DNA: TGCGCCAGCAGCACACTACAGGGAACTGAAGCTTTCTTT
V gene: TRBV5-1
J gene: TRBJ1-1
clone size: .
D gene: .

CDR3 protein: CASSLARWTSGTGELFF
CDR3 DNA: TGTGCCAGCAGCTTAGCAAGGTGGACTAGCGGAACCGGGGAGCTGTTTTTT
V gene: TRBV11-2
J gene: TRBJ2-2
clone size: .
D gene: TRBD2

CDR3 protein: CASSQGILLEEQYF
CDR3 DNA: TGTGCCAGCAGCCAAGGGATTCTTTTGGAGGAGCAGTACTTC
V gene: TRBV3-1
J gene: TRBJ2-7
clone size: few
D gene: .

CDR3 protein: CASSLDPGMTDTQYF
CDR3 DNA: TGTGCCAGCAGCTTAGATCCGGGCATGACAGATACGCAGTATTTT
V gene: TRBV11-2
J gene: TRBJ2-3
clone size: .
D gene: .

CDR3 protein: CASSLGASGVARNEQFF
CDR3 DNA: TGTGCCAGCAGCTTAGGTGCTAGCGGGGTAGCAAGAAATGAGCAGTTCTTC
V gene: TRBV7-2
J gene: TRBJ2-1
clone size: .
D gene: TRBD2

CDR3 protein: CASGGTSGRGEQYF
CDR3 DNA: TGTGCCAGCGGAGGGACTAGCGGGAGGGGTGAGCAGTACTTC
V gene: TRBV2
J gene: TRBJ2-7
clone size: .
D gene: TRBD2

CDR3 protein: CASSLMGQRKETQYF
CDR3 DNA: TGTGCCAGCAGCTTAATGGGACAGCGGAAAGAGACCCAGTACTTC
V gene: TRBV7-2
J gene: TRBJ2-5
clone size: few
D gene: TRBD1

CDR3 protein: CASSLYTDRGRVVEQFF
CDR3 DNA: TGTGCCAGCAGCTTGTATACGGACAGGGGGAGGGTGGTTGAGCAGTTCTTC
V gene: TRBV7-9
J gene: TRBJ2-1
clone size: few
D gene: TRBD1

CDR3 protein: CSARPTGQGYEQYF
CDR3 DNA: TGCAGTGCTAGACCTACTGGACAGGGTTACGAGCAGTACTTC
V gene: TRBV20-1
J gene: TRBJ2-7
clone size: few
D gene: TRBD1

CDR3 protein: CSASDGTSEGTDTQYF
CDR3 DNA: TGCAGTGCTAGTGATGGGACCTCAGAAGGAACAGATACGCAGTATTTT
V gene: TRBV20-1
J gene: TRBJ2-3
clone size: few
D gene: .

CDR3 protein: CASSPTAGVQYF
CDR3 DNA: TGTGCCAGCAGTCCGACGGCAGGGGTGCAGTACTTC
V gene: TRBV2
J gene: TRBJ2-7
clone size: many
D gene: .

CDR3 protein: CASSLSSGNHSPLHF
CDR3 DNA: TGTGCCAGCAGTTTAAGTTCAGGGAACCATTCACCCCTCCACTTT
V gene: TRBV12-3/TRBV12-4
J gene: TRBJ1-6
clone size: .
D gene: .

CDR3 protein: CASSPGGTEAFF
CDR3 DNA: TGCGCCAGCAGTCCCGGGGGCACTGAAGCTTTCTTT
V gene: TRBV5-1
J gene: TRBJ1-1
clone size: many
D gene: .

CDR3 protein: CASARGVTYNEQFF
CDR3 DNA: TGTGCCAGCGCGCGGGGCGTTACCTACAATGAGCAGTTCTTC
V gene: TRBV27
J gene: TRBJ2-1
clone size: .
D gene: .

CDR3 protein: CSARMDRDNSPLHF
CDR3 DNA: TGCAGTGCTAGGATGGACAGAGATAATTCACCCCTCCACTTT
V gene: TRBV20-1
J gene: TRBJ1-6
clone size: .
D gene: .

CDR3 protein: CASNAGTVRETQYF
CDR3 DNA: TGTGCCAGCAACGCCGGGACCGTGCGGGAGACCCAGTACTTC
V gene: TRBV9
J gene: TRBJ2-5
clone size: few
D gene: .

CDR3 protein: CASSLYGGELYEQYF
CDR3 DNA: TGTGCCAGCAGTTTATACGGGGGGGAACTTTACGAGCAGTACTTC
V gene: TRBV12-3/TRBV12-4
J gene: TRBJ2-7
clone size: .
D gene: TRBD2

CDR3 protein: CASSSLPGFSVAHEQYF
CDR3 DNA: TGTGCCAGCAGCTCCCTACCGGGGTTTTCCGTGGCCCACGAGCAGTACTTC
V gene: TRBV7-9
J gene: TRBJ2-7
clone size: few
D gene: .

CDR3 protein: CASRLPTSGRGGSDNEQFF
CDR3 DNA: TGCGCCAGCAGACTACCGACTAGCGGGAGAGGGGGGAGTGACAATGAGCAGTTCTTC
V gene: TRBV4-3
J gene: TRBJ2-1
clone size: .
D gene: TRBD2

CDR3 protein: CASSSGTGGTGELFF
CDR3 DNA: TGCGCCAGCAGCTCCGGGACCGGGGGGACCGGGGAGCTGTTTTTT
V gene: TRBV5-1
J gene: TRBJ2-2
clone size: many
D gene: TRBD2

CDR3 protein: CAISPVQGNEKLFF
CDR3 DNA: TGTGCCATCAGTCCTGTACAGGGAAATGAAAAACTGTTTTTT
V gene: TRBV10-3
J gene: TRBJ1-4
clone size: .
D gene: .

CDR3 protein: CASTVAGGRYNEQFF
CDR3 DNA: TGTGCCAGCACCGTAGCGGGAGGAAGGTACAATGAGCAGTTCTTC
V gene: TRBV2
J gene: TRBJ2-1
clone size: .
D gene: TRBD2

CDR3 protein: CASDEGIGLNGEQYF
CDR3 DNA: TGTGCCAGCGACGAAGGTATAGGTTTGAATGGGGAGCAGTACTTC
V gene: TRBV2
J gene: TRBJ2-7
clone size: few
D gene: .

CDR3 protein: CASSFGLAGRNEQFF
CDR3 DNA: TGTGCCAGCAGTTTTGGACTAGCTGGTCGGAATGAGCAGTTCTTC
V gene: TRBV27
J gene: TRBJ2-1
clone size: many
D gene: TRBD2

CDR3 protein: CASSVGPAYEQYF
CDR3 DNA: TGTGCCAGCAGCGTAGGGCCAGCCTACGAGCAGTACTTC
V gene: TRBV9
J gene: TRBJ2-7
clone size: few
D gene: .

CDR3 protein: CATGGGGIGANVLTF
CDR3 DNA: TGTGCCACAGGTGGAGGGGGCATTGGGGCCAACGTCCTGACTTTC
V gene: TRBV25-1
J gene: TRBJ2-6
clone size: few
D gene: .

CDR3 protein: CASKDISYNEQFF
CDR3 DNA: TGTGCCAGCAAAGATATTTCCTACAATGAGCAGTTCTTC
V gene: TRBV6-1
J gene: TRBJ2-1
clone size: .
D gene: .

CDR3 protein: CAWSRGLAGNEQYF
CDR3 DNA: TGTGCCTGGAGTCGAGGCCTAGCGGGGAACGAGCAGTACTTC
V gene: TRBV30
J gene: TRBJ2-7
clone size: few
D gene: TRBD2

CDR3 protein: CASIPKDSYQETQYF
CDR3 DNA: TGTGCCAGCATCCCTAAGGACTCGTACCAAGAGACCCAGTACTTC
V gene: TRBV5-5
J gene: TRBJ2-5
clone size: .
D gene: .

CDR3 protein: CASSLMGAPDTIYF
CDR3 DNA: TGTGCCAGCAGTTTAATGGGGGCACCGGACACCATATATTTT
V gene: TRBV28
J gene: TRBJ1-3
clone size: many
D gene: .

CDR3 protein: CASSLGTLVYEQYF
CDR3 DNA: TGCGCCAGCAGCCTCGGGACTTTAGTCTACGAGCAGTACTTC
V gene: TRBV4-3
J gene: TRBJ2-7
clone size: few
D gene: .

CDR3 protein: CASSFKTHGGTEQFF
CDR3 DNA: TGTGCCAGCAGCTTTAAAACCCACGGAGGGACTGAGCAGTTCTTC
V gene: TRBV7-2
J gene: TRBJ2-1
clone size: .
D gene: .

CDR3 protein: CASSAGQRNSPLHF
CDR3 DNA: TGTGCCAGCAGTGCGGGACAGCGAAATTCACCCCTCCACTTT
V gene: TRBV12-3/TRBV12-4
J gene: TRBJ1-6
clone size: few
D gene: TRBD1

CDR3 protein: CASSVQGGSTDTQYF
CDR3 DNA: TGTGCCAGCAGTGTACAGGGGGGGAGCACAGATACGCAGTATTTT
V gene: TRBV6-1
J gene: TRBJ2-3
clone size: .
D gene: .

CDR3 protein: CASSQGLAGLYEQYF
CDR3 DNA: TGTGCCAGCAGCCAAGGACTAGCGGGATTATACGAGCAGTACTTC
V gene: TRBV14
J gene: TRBJ2-7
clone size: few
D gene: TRBD2

CDR3 protein: CASSLEHRNTEAFF
CDR3 DNA: TGTGCCAGCAGTTTAGAGCACCGAAACACTGAAGCTTTCTTT
V gene: TRBV27
J gene: TRBJ1-1
clone size: .
D gene: .

CDR3 protein: CASSQSQGARETQYF
CDR3 DNA: TGTGCCAGCAGCCAGAGTCAGGGGGCGCGGGAGACCCAGTACTTC
V gene: TRBV4-2
J gene: TRBJ2-5
clone size: .
D gene: TRBD1

CDR3 protein: CASSLGVALAEMYF
CDR3 DNA: TGTGCCAGCAGCTTAGGTGTCGCACTAGCGGAAATGTACTTC
V gene: TRBV13
J gene: TRBJ2-7
clone size: .
D gene: TRBD2

CDR3 protein: CASSEGPGNLAKNIQYF
CDR3 DNA: TGTGCCAGCAGTGAGGGGCCGGGGAACCTAGCCAAAAACATTCAGTACTTC
V gene: TRBV2
J gene: TRBJ2-4
clone size: few
D gene: .

CDR3 protein: CSASPAGTEAFF
CDR3 DNA: TGCAGTGCTAGTCCAGCCGGCACTGAAGCTTTCTTT
V gene: TRBV20-1
J gene: TRBJ1-1
clone size: many
D gene: .